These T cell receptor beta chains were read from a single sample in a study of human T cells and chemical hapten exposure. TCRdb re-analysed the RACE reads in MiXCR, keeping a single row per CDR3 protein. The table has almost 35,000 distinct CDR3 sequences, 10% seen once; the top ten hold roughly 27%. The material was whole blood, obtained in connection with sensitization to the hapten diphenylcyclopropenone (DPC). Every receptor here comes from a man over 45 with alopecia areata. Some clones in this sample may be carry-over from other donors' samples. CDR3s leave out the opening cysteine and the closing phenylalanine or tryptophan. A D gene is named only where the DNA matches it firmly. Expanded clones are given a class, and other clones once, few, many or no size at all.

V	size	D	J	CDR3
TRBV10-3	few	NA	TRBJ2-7	ATTEASYEQY
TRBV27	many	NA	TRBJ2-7	ASSDSRRISYEQY
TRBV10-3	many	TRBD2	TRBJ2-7	AISDREASYEQY
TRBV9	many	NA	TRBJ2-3	ASSVGGTDTQY
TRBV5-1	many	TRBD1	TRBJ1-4	ASSLEGTANEKLF
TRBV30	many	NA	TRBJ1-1	AWSRKGGMDTEAF
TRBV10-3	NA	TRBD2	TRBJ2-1	AISGQTSGTNEQF
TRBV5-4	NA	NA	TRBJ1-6	ASSFSRSSYNSPLH
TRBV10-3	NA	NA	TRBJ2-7	AISPLGGEQY
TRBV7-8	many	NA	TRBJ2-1	ASSANREYNEQF
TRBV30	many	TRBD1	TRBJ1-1	AWSVRGRANTEAF
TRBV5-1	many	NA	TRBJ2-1	ASSPGTQVGNEQF
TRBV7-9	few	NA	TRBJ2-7	ASSSGTPTYEQY
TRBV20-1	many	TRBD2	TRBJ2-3	SASGRAFGDTQY
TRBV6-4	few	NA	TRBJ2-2	ASTPAENTGELF
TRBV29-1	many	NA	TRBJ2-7	SVARDRNSYEQY
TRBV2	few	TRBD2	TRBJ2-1	ASSYYSGRDVEQF
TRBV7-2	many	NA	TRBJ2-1	ASSPRTPNEQF
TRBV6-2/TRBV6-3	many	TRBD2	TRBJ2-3	ASNGRASTDTQY
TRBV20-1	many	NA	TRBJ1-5	SASWRGARNNQPQH
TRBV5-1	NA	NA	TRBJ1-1	ASSLEQAAEAF
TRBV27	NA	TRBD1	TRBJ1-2	ASSPDRGQGYGYT
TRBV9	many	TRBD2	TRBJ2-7	ASSVARSTSGGTYEQY
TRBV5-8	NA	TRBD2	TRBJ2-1	ASSLGLAELYNEQF
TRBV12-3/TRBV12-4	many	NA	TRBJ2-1	ASSLGNTNEQF
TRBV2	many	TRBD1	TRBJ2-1	ASSLQGPAVGEQF
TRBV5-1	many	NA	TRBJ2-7	ASGQVSYEQY
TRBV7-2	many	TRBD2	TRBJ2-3	ASSLILAGGDTQY
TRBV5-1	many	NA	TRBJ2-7	ASSTDVSYEQY
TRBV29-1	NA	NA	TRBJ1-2	SVDWTTNYGYT
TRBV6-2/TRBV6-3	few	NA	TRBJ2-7	ASSYSSLMDEQY
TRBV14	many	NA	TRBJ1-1	ASSLHFGRGNTEAF
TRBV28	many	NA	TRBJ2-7	ASSLRGGASYEQY
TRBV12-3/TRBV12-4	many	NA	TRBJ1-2	ASSLGGSGYT
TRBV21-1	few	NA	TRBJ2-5	ASIKGDMETQY
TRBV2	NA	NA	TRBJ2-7	ASSEEAEQY
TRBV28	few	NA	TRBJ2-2	ASSSDSWSGTGELF
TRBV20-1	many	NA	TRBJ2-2	SAPNTGELF
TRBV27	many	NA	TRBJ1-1	ASSSRVNTEAF
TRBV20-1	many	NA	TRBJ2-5	SALHPGDGETQY
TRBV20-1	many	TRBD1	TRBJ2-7	SASEPRQGGHEQY
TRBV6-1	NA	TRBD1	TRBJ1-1	ASSEASAGGEAF
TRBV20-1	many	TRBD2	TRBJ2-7	SARDLGTSGYEQY
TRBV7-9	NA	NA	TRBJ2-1	ASSKGKREQF
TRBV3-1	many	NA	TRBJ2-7	ASSSRDGVRGEQY
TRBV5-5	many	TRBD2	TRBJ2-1	ASSHQRDSYNEQF
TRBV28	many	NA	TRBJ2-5	ASSSGEQTQY
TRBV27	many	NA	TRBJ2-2	ASRDYTNTGELF
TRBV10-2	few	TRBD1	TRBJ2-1	ASSEPQGAQF
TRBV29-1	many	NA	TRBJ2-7	SAGTTYEQY
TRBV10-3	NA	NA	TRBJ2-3	AISFQGPLSTDTQY
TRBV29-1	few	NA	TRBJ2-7	SVDGVSYEQY
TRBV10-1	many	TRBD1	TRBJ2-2	ASSSEPGQGANGELF
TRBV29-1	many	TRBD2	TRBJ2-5	SGVREVGKTQY